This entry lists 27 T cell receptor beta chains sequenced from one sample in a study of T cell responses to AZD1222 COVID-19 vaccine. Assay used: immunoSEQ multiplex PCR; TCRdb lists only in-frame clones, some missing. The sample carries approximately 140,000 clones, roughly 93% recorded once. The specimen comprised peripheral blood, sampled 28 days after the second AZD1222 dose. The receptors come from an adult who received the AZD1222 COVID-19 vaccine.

CDR3 sequence: CAIRIGLGGTYEQFF. CDR3 DNA sequence: TGTGCCATCAGGATAGGACTAGGGGGGACCTATGAGCAGTTCTTC. V gene TRBV10-3 combines with J gene TRBJ2-1, with D possibly being TRBD2 (7 bases). Trimming removed 6 bases from V and 8 bases from J, with 20 bases in between. The V gene's germline CDR1 is ENHRY and CDR2 SYGVKD. CDR3 size: 15 residues.

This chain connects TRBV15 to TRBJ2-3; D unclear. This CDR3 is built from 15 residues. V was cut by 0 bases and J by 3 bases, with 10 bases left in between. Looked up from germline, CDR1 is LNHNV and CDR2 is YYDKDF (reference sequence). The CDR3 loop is CATSRETVETDTQYF. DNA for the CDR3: TGTGCCACCAGCAGAGAGACCGTAGAAACAGATACGCAGTATTTT.

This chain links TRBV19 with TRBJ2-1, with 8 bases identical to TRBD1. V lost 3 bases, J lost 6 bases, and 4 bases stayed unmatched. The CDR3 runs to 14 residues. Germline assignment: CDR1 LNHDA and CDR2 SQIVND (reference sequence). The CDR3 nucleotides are TGTGCCAGTAGTATCCAGGGGGCTGGCAATGAGCAGTTCTTC. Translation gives CASSIQGAGNEQFF.

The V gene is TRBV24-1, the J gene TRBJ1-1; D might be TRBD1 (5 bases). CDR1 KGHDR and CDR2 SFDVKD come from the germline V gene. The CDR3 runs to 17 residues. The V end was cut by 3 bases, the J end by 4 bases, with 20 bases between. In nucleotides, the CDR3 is TGTGCCACCAGTGATCTAAACGATATCGGTGGGGGCACTGAAGCTTTCTTT. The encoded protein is CATSDLNDIGGGTEAFF.

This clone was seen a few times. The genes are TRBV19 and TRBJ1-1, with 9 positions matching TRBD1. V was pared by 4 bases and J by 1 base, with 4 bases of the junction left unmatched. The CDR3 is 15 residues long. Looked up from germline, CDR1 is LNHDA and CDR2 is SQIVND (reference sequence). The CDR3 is CASSRAGQGNTEAFF. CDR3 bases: TGTGCCAGTAGTAGGGCGGGACAGGGGAACACTGAAGCTTTCTTT.

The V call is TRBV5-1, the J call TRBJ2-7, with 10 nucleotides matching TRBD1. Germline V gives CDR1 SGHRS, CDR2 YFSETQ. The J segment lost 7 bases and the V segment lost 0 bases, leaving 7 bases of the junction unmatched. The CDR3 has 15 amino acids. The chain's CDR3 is CASSLVGTGVQEQYF. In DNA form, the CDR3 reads TGCGCCAGCAGCTTGGTTGGGACAGGGGTTCAGGAGCAGTACTTC.

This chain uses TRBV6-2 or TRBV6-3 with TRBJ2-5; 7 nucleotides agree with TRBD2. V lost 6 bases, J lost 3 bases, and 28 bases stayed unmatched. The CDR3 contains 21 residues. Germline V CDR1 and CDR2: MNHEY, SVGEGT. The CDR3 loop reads CASSLGTNRRLRGRPEETQYF. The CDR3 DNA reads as TGTGCCAGCAGCCTCGGGACTAACCGCAGATTAAGAGGGAGGCCGGAAGAGACCCAGTACTTC.

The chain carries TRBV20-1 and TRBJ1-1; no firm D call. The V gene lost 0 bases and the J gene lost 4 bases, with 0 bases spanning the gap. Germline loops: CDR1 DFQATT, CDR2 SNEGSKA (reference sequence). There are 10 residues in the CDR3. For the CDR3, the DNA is TGCAGTGCTAGAGACACTGAAGCTTTCTTT. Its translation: CSARDTEAFF.

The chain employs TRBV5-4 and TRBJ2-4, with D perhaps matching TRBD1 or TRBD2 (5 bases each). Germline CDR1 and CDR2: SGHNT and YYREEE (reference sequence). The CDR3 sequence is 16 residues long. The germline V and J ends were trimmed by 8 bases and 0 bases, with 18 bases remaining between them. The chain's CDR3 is CASTNAGAGAKNIQYF. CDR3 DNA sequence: TGTGCCAGTACTAATGCCGGGGCTGGAGCCAAAAACATTCAGTACTTC.

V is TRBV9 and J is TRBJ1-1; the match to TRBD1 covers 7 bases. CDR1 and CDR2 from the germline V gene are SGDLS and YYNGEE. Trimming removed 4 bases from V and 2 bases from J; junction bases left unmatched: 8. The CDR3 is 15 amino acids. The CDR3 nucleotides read TGTGCCAGCAGCCCACGCCAGGGGGGCAACACTGAAGCTTTCTTT. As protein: CASSPRQGGNTEAFF.

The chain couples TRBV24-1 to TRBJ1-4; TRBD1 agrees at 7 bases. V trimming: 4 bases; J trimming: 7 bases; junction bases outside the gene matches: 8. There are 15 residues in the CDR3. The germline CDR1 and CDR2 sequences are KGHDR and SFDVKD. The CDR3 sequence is CATSDPRQGSEKLFF. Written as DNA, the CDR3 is TGTGCCACCAGTGACCCTCGACAGGGAAGTGAAAAACTGTTTTTT.

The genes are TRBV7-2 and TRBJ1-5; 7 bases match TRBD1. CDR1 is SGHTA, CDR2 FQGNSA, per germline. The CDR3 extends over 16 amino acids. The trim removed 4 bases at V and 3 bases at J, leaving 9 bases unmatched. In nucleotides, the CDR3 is TGTGCCAGCAGCTCTATCGGGACAGCTATCAATCAGCCCCAGCATTTT. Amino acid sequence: CASSSIGTAINQPQHF.

The CDR3 bases are TGTGCCAGCAGCCGTGACAGAGATCAGCCCCAGCATTTT. As protein: CASSRDRDQPQHF. This chain connects TRBV7-8 to TRBJ1-5; possibly TRBD1 for D (5 bases). The CDR3 spans 13 residues. The germline gives CDR1 SGHVS, CDR2 FQNEAQ. V shed 5 bases and J shed 5 bases, with 10 bases lying between them.

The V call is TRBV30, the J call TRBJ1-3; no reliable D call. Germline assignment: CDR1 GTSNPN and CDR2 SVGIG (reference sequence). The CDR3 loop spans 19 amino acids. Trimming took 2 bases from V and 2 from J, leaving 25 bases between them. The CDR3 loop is CAWSPYANSDTDPGNTIYF. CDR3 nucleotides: TGTGCCTGGAGTCCCTACGCGAATTCTGACACCGACCCTGGAAACACCATATATTTT.

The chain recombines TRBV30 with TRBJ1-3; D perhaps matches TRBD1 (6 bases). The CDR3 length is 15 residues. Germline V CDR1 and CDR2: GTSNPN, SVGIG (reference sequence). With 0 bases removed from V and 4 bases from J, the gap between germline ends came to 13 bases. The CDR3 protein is CAWSVEGGVGNTIYF. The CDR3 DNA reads TGTGCCTGGAGTGTGGAGGGGGGGGTCGGAAACACCATATATTTT.

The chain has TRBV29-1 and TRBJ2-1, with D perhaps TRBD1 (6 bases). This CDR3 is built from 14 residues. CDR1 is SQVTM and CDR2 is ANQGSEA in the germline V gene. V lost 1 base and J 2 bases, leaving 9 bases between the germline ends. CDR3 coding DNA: TGCAGCGTTGAAGGGACAGCGGCCTACAATGAGCAGTTCTTC. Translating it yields CSVEGTAAYNEQFF.

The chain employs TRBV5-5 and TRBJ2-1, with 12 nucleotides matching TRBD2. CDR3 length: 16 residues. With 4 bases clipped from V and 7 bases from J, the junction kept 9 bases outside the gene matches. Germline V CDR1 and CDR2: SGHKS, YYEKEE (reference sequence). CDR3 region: CASSPSSGRAWNEQFF. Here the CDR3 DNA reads TGTGCCAGCAGCCCCTCTAGCGGGAGGGCTTGGAATGAGCAGTTCTTC.

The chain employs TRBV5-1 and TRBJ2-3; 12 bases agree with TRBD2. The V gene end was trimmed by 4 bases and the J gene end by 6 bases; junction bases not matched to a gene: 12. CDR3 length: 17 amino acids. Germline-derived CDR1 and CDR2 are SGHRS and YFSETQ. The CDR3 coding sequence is TGCGCCAGCAGCCAGATTACTAGCGGGGGGAAAGGGGATACGCAGTATTTT. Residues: CASSQITSGGKGDTQYF.

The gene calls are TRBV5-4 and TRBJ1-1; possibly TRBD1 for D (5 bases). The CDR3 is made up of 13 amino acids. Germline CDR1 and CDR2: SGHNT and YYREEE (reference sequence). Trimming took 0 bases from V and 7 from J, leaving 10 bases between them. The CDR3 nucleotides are TGTGCCAGCAGCTTGGGGGACCGAATTGAAGCTTTCTTT. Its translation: CASSLGDRIEAFF.

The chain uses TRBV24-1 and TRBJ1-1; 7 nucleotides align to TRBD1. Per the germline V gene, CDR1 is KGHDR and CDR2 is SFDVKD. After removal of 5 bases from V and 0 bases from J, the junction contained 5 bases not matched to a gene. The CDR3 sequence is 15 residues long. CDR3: CATSATGNMNTEAFF. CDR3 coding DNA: TGTGCCACCAGTGCGACAGGGAACATGAACACTGAAGCTTTCTTT.

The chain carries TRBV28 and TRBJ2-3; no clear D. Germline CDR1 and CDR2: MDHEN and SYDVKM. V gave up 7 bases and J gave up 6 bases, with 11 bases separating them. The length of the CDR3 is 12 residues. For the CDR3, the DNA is TGTGCCAGCACCGTCCAGAGGGATACGCAGTATTTT. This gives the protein CASTVQRDTQYF.

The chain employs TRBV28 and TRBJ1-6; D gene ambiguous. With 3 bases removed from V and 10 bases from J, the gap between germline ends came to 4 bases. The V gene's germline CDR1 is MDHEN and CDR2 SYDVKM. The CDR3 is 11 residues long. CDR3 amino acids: CASSFWSPLHF. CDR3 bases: TGTGCCAGCAGTTTTTGGTCACCCCTCCACTTT.

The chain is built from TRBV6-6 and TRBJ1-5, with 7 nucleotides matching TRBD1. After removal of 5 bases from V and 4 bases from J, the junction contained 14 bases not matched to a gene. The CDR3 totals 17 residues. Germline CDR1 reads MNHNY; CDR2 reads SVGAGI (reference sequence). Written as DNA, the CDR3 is TGTGCCAGCAGTCGGGGAGCAACAGGGGTGGGAAATCAGCCCCAGCATTTT. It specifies CASSRGATGVGNQPQHF.

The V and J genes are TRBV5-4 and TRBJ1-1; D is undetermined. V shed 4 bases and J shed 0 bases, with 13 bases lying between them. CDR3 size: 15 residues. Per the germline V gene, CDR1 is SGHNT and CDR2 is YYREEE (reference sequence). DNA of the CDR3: TGTGCCAGCAGCGTCCCGATAAAAATGAACACTGAAGCTTTCTTT. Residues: CASSVPIKMNTEAFF.

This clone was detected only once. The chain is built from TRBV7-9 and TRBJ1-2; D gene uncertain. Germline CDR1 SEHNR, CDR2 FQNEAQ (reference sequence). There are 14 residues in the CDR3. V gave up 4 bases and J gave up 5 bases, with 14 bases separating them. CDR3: CASSSTLVHYGYTF. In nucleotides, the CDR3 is TGTGCCAGCAGCTCGACCTTGGTCCATTATGGCTACACCTTC. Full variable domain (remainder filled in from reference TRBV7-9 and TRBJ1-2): DTGVSQNPRHKITKRGQNVTFRCDPISEHNRLYWYRQTLGQGPEFLTYFQNEAQLEKSRLLSDRFSAERPKGSFSTLEIQRTEQGDSAMYLCASSSTLVHYGYTFGSGTRLTVV.

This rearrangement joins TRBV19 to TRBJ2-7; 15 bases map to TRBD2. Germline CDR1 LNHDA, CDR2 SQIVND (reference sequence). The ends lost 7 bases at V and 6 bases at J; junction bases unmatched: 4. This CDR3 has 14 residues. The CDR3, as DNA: TGTGCCAGTACTTTGGGACTAGCGGGAGGCGAGCAGTACTTC. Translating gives CASTLGLAGGEQYF.

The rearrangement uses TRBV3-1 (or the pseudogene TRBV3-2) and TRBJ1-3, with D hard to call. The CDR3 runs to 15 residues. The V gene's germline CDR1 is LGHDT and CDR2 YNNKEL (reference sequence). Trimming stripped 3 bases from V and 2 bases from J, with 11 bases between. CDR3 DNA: TGTGCCAGCAGCCAGGACTCAACACCTGGAAACACCATATATTTT. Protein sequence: CASSQDSTPGNTIYF.